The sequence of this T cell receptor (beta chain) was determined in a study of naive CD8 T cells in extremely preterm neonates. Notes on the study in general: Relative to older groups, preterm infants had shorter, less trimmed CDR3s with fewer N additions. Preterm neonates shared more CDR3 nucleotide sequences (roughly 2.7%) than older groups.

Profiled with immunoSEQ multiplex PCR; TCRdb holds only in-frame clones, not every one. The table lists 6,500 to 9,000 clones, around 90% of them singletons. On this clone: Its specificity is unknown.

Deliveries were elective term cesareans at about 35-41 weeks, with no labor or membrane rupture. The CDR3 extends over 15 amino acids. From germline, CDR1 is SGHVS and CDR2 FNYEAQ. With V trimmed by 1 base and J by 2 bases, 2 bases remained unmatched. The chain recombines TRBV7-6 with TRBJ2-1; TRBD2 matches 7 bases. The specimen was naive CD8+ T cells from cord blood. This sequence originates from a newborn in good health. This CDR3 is CASSLGAGAYNEQFF. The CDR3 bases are TGTGCCAGCAGCTTAGGGGCGGGAGCCTACAATGAGCAGTTCTTC.